This entry lists 26 T cell receptor beta chains sequenced from one sample in a study of blood T cell repertoires in COVID-19. Data came from immunoSEQ multiplex PCR; TCRdb stores just in-frame clones and leaves some out. The sample lists approximately 210,000 clones; 89% were seen once. What was sequenced was peripheral blood. These receptors were obtained from a middle-aged woman with acute or convalescent COVID-19.

This chain uses TRBV6-5 with TRBJ1-2, with 11 bases identical to TRBD1. This CDR3 has 14 residues. Trimming cost V 5 bases and J 4 bases; bases outside gene matches: 3. From germline, CDR1 is MNHEY and CDR2 SVGAGI. The CDR3 reads CASSRTGGPYGYTF. The DNA of the CDR3 is TGTGCCAGCAGTCGGACAGGGGGCCCCTATGGCTACACCTTC.

This clone appeared a few times. The CDR3 DNA reads TGTGCCAGCAGCGACCAGGGGTCCCTCTATGGCTACACCTTC. This encodes CASSDQGSLYGYTF. The J gene is TRBJ1-2, the V gene TRBV28; D is possibly TRBD1 (6 bases). Germline-derived CDR1 and CDR2 are MDHEN and SYDVKM. V lost 6 bases, J lost 4 bases, and 15 bases lay in between. The CDR3 runs to 14 residues.

V and J are TRBV3-1 (or the pseudogene TRBV3-2) and TRBJ1-4; D uncertain. CDR1 and CDR2 from the germline V gene are LGHDT and YNNKEL (reference sequence). Trimming stripped 4 bases from V and 4 bases from J, with 13 bases between. The CDR3 consists of 15 residues. CDR3 coding DNA: TGTGCCAGCAGCCTGGGCTTGAGTAGTAATGAAAAACTGTTTTTT. Its translation: CASSLGLSSNEKLFF.

The V call is TRBV5-4, the J call TRBJ2-3, with 10 positions matching TRBD2. The CDR3 length is 15 residues. The ends lost 5 bases at V and 6 bases at J; junction bases unmatched: 9. CDR1 SGHNT and CDR2 YYREEE come from the germline V gene (reference sequence). The CDR3 reads CASRGSSGGFDTQYF. CDR3 sequence (DNA): TGTGCCAGCAGGGGTTCTAGCGGGGGATTTGATACGCAGTATTTT.

The gene calls are TRBV7-2 and TRBJ2-3; 7 positions match TRBD2. Per the germline V gene, CDR1 is SGHTA and CDR2 is FQGNSA. CDR3 length: 19 amino acids. The V segment lost 2 bases and the J segment 3 bases; nucleotides outside the gene matches: 17. The CDR3 region is CASSLPAGLVEPPTDTQYF. The CDR3 DNA reads as TGTGCCAGCAGCTTACCGGCTGGACTAGTCGAGCCCCCAACAGATACGCAGTATTTT. The entire variable domain, with the rest obtained from reference TRBV7-2 and TRBJ2-3, is as follows: GAGVSQSPSNKVTEKGKDVELRCDPISGHTALYWYRQSLGQGLEFLIYFQGNSAPDKSGLPSDRFSAERTGGSVSTLTIQRTQQEDSAVYLCASSLPAGLVEPPTDTQYFGPGTRLTVL.

The rearrangement joins TRBV19 to TRBJ2-5; D is possibly TRBD2 (6 bases). V was shortened by 5 bases and J by 2 bases, with 12 bases between the two germline ends. The germline V gene has CDR1 LNHDA and CDR2 SQIVND (reference sequence). CDR3 length equals 14 residues. In nucleotides, the CDR3 is TGTGCCAGTAGTCAGGGAGGTCAACAAGAGACCCAGTACTTC. It codes for CASSQGGQQETQYF.

The chain combines TRBV5-4 with TRBJ1-2, with a tentative D call TRBD1 (5 bases). The CDR3 is made up of 14 amino acids. Germline V lookup: CDR1 SGHNT, CDR2 YYREEE (reference sequence). The germline V and J ends were trimmed by 3 bases and 4 bases, with 13 bases remaining between them. The CDR3 DNA sequence: TGTGCCAGCAGCTCGGGTCGGGGGACCTATGGCTACACCTTC. Translated: CASSSGRGTYGYTF.

This chain joins TRBV9 and TRBJ1-3; D remains ambiguous. The CDR3 loop spans 15 amino acids. CDR1 and CDR2 (germline): SGDLS, YYNGEE. Between the trimmed V and J ends, which lost 3 bases and 2 bases, there was a span of 12 bases. The DNA for the CDR3 is TGTGCCAGCAGCGCGACAATCTCGGCTGGAAACACCATATATTTT. Residues: CASSATISAGNTIYF. The whole variable domain, filled in from reference TRBV9 and TRBJ1-3, reads DSGVTQTPKHLITATGQRVTLRCSPRSGDLSVYWYQQSLDQGLQFLIQYYNGEERAKGNILERFSAQQFPDLHSELNLSSLELGDSALYFCASSATISAGNTIYFGEGSWLTVV.

The rearrangement uses TRBV10-2 and TRBJ2-3; TRBD2 agrees at 15 bases. The CDR3 contains 20 residues. Germline V gives CDR1 WSHSY, CDR2 SAAADI. V lost 6 bases, J lost 3 bases, and 16 bases stayed unmatched. The CDR3 spells CASRAAGLAGGLSGTDTQYF. The CDR3 DNA reads as TGCGCCAGCAGGGCGGCGGGACTAGCGGGGGGCCTTTCGGGTACAGATACGCAGTATTTT.

The chain joins TRBV2 to TRBJ1-2, with D perhaps TRBD1 (6 bases). Germline values: CDR1 SNHLY, CDR2 FYNNEI. Trimming removed 5 bases at V and 4 bases at J, with 14 bases between. This CDR3 spans 14 amino acids. The DNA for the CDR3 is TGTGCCAGCAGTAATGGGGGCGTTGGCTATGGCTACACCTTC. It yields the protein CASSNGGVGYGYTF.

The chain carries TRBV5-1 and TRBJ2-6, with a possible D match to TRBD1 (8 bases). V lost 4 bases to trimming and J lost 0 bases, with 17 bases between them. This CDR3 region has 18 residues. Germline CDR1 is SGHRS and CDR2 is YFSETQ. The CDR3 DNA sequence: TGCGCCAGCAGCGGCGGACAGGGAGGGGCCTCTGGGGCCAACGTCCTGACTTTC. This encodes CASSGGQGGASGANVLTF. Full variable domain (remainder filled in from reference TRBV5-1 and TRBJ2-6): KAGVTQTPRYLIKTRGQQVTLSCSPISGHRSVSWYQQTPGQGLQFLFEYFSETQRNKGNFPGRFSGRQFSNSRSEMNVSTLELGDSALYLCASSGGQGGASGANVLTFGAGSRLTVL.

A word on this clone: The same CDR3 also results from other DNA sequences found in this sample. The chain has TRBV9 and TRBJ2-3; 9 bases fit TRBD2. The V gene end was trimmed by 2 bases and the J gene end by 4 bases; junction bases not matched to a gene: 5. Looked up from germline, CDR1 is SGDLS and CDR2 is YYNGEE. There are 15 residues in the CDR3. In DNA, the CDR3 is TGTGCCAGCAGCGTGGGCGGGGGGGGCGCAGATACGCAGTATTTT. Protein product: CASSVGGGGADTQYF. The full variable domain, with the rest looked up from reference TRBV9 and TRBJ2-3, is DSGVTQTPKHLITATGQRVTLRCSPRSGDLSVYWYQQSLDQGLQFLIQYYNGEERAKGNILERFSAQQFPDLHSELNLSSLELGDSALYFCASSVGGGGADTQYFGPGTRLTVL.

The V call is TRBV7-9, the J call TRBJ1-1; no definite D call. Trimming stripped 4 bases from V and 1 base from J, with 19 bases between. This CDR3 is built from 17 residues. The germline V gene encodes CDR1 SEHNR and CDR2 FQNEAQ (reference sequence). In DNA, the CDR3 is TGTGCCAGCAGCTCAACACCAGGAAGGCAGCAGAACACTGAAGCTTTCTTT. It codes for CASSSTPGRQQNTEAFF.

This clone was seen a few times. V and J are TRBV2 and TRBJ2-3; D not certain. Germline V CDR1 and CDR2: SNHLY, FYNNEI. Trimming removed 6 bases at V and 0 bases at J, with 10 bases between. There are 14 residues in the CDR3. In DNA, the CDR3 is TGTGCCAGCAGGGGCCTTCTCAGCACAGATACGCAGTATTTT. Residues: CASRGLLSTDTQYF.

The CDR3 nucleotides are TGTGCCATCACCGTGGACAGGGAGAGCGGCTACACCTTC. The encoded protein is CAITVDRESGYTF. The rearrangement uses TRBV10-3 and TRBJ1-2; TRBD1 matches 8 bases. With V trimmed by 7 bases and J by 8 bases, 9 bases remained unmatched. Germline V gene lookup returns CDR1 ENHRY and CDR2 SYGVKD. The CDR3 extends over 13 amino acids.

V usage is TRBV11-1 and J usage is TRBJ2-5; the match to TRBD1 covers 11 bases. Losses at the gene ends were 8 bases for V and 4 bases for J; bases not matched to a gene: 12. Germline V lookup: CDR1 SGHAT, CDR2 FQDESV (reference sequence). The CDR3 totals 16 residues. CDR3 region: CASGSFSGTGGETQYF. Here the CDR3 DNA reads TGTGCCAGCGGGTCGTTTTCCGGGACAGGGGGAGAGACCCAGTACTTC.

The rearrangement links TRBV6-4 to TRBJ1-1, with 11 bases matching TRBD1. The CDR3 runs to 16 residues. J gave up 5 bases and V 2 bases, and 7 bases lay outside the gene matches. In germline, CDR1 is MRHNA, CDR2 SNTAGT. Here the CDR3 reads CASSDRTGGSRTEAFF. The CDR3 nucleotides are TGTGCCAGCAGTGACCGGACAGGGGGCTCGAGAACTGAAGCTTTCTTT.

The J gene is TRBJ2-7, the V gene TRBV5-5; unclear D gene. This CDR3 is built from 13 residues. Germline CDR1 and CDR2: SGHKS and YYEKEE (reference sequence). The germline V and J ends were trimmed by 4 bases and 3 bases, with 11 bases remaining between them. The CDR3 sequence is CASSPRVDYEQYV. The DNA for the CDR3 is TGTGCCAGCAGCCCTCGGGTAGACTACGAGCAGTACGTC.

The chain carries TRBV24-1 and TRBJ2-1, with D perhaps TRBD2 (5 bases). The ends were cut back, 7 bases at V and 6 bases at J, with 21 bases in the middle. Germline-derived CDR1 and CDR2 are KGHDR and SFDVKD. There are 16 residues in the CDR3. Here the CDR3 reads CATSEGGGKAFNEQFF. The CDR3 DNA follows: TGTGCCACCAGCGAGGGTGGTGGGAAAGCTTTCAATGAGCAGTTCTTC.

The chain employs TRBV12-3 or TRBV12-4 and TRBJ2-3; weak D call: TRBD1 (6 bases). V dropped 6 bases and J dropped 3 bases, with 7 bases sitting between them. This CDR3 has 12 residues. CDR3 nucleotides: TGTGCCAGCAGGCAGGGGACAGATACGCAGTATTTT. Translating gives CASRQGTDTQYF.

In this sample, this clone turned up once. V gene TRBV30 combines with J gene TRBJ1-1; no reliable D call. Germline V gene data show CDR1 as GTSNPN and CDR2 as SVGIG (reference sequence). The CDR3 has 13 residues. V lost 0 bases and J 0 bases, leaving 5 bases between the germline ends. CDR3 in amino acids: CAWSVQMNTEAFF. For the CDR3, the DNA is TGTGCCTGGAGTGTACAAATGAACACTGAAGCTTTCTTT.

This sequence joins TRBV12-3 or TRBV12-4 and TRBJ1-2; D may be TRBD1 (6 bases). Trimming stripped 2 bases from V and 5 bases from J, with 9 bases between. There are 13 residues in the CDR3. CDR3 amino acids: CASSLRQVYGYTF. CDR3 sequence (DNA): TGTGCCAGCAGTTTAAGACAGGTTTATGGCTACACCTTC.

The chain couples TRBV9 to TRBJ2-1, with 12 positions matching TRBD2. V lost 4 bases, J lost 10 bases, and 12 bases stayed unmatched. Germline-derived CDR1 and CDR2 are SGDLS and YYNGEE. The CDR3 covers 16 residues. CDR3 in DNA: TGTGCCAGCAGCCCCCCCGGGCTAGCGGGGGGGCCGGAGCAGTTCTTC. The encoded protein is CASSPPGLAGGPEQFF.

The chain recombines TRBV4-2 with TRBJ1-2; 10 bases align to TRBD1. CDR1 LGHNA and CDR2 YNFKEQ come from the germline V gene. V shed 0 bases, J shed 8 bases, and the junction held 15 bases outside the gene matches. The CDR3 contains 18 residues. The DNA of the CDR3 is TGTGCCAGCAGCCAAGATGAATTCAGGACAGGGGGACCGGGGGGCTACACCTTC. Its protein product is CASSQDEFRTGGPGGYTF.

The CDR3 DNA reads TGTGCCAGCAACTTTAGGGGTAACGAGCAGTACGTC. Its translation: CASNFRGNEQYV. The J gene is TRBJ2-7, the V gene TRBV2; weak D call: TRBD1 (5 bases). Trimming cost V 7 bases and J 5 bases, with 12 bases left between them. In germline, CDR1 is SNHLY, CDR2 FYNNEI. The CDR3 is 12 amino acids.

V and J are TRBV19 and TRBJ1-6; possible D gene TRBD1, 5 bases. V lost 7 bases to trimming and J lost 11 bases, with 15 bases between them. This CDR3 has 13 residues. The V gene's germline CDR1 is LNHDA and CDR2 SQIVND (reference sequence). The CDR3 nucleotides are TGTGCCAGTAATATCAGGGCCGGGCCACCCCTCCACTTT. Translation: CASNIRAGPPLHF. The whole variable domain, remainder taken from reference TRBV19 and TRBJ1-6, is DGGITQSPKYLFRKEGQNVTLSCEQNLNHDAMYWYRQDPGQGLRLIYYSQIVNDFQKGDIAEGYSVSREKKESFPLTVTSAQKNPTAFYLCASNIRAGPPLHFGNGTRLTVT.